A selection of T cell receptor beta chains follows, all from one sample in a study of cytomegalovirus exposure and HLA in healthy donors. Method: immunoSEQ multiplex PCR; TCRdb's copy keeps in-frame clones and lacks some. The sample includes approximately 170,000 clones, around 74% of them seen just once. Sequencing used PBMCs. Every receptor here comes from a female donor in good health and CMV-seronegative. CDR3s include the opening cysteine and the closing phenylalanine or tryptophan. A D gene is named only where the DNA matches it firmly. Not all rows give a size; the values are once, few, many and, for expanded clones, a class.

TRBV9	TRBJ2-3	once	-	TGTGCCAGCAGCGGGCGAGGAGCGGGTACCACAGATACGCAGTATTTT	CASSGRGAGTTDTQYF
TRBV25-1	TRBJ1-5	-	-	TGTGCCAGCAGTGAATCGGGACATTTCAATCAGCCCCAGCATTTT	CASSESGHFNQPQHF
TRBV13	TRBJ2-7	few	TRBD1	TGTGCCAGCAGCCCAGGGGGAGAGCAGTACTTC	CASSPGGEQYF
TRBV4-1	TRBJ1-2	-	-	TGCGCCAGCAGCCAAGTTTCGGCAGGAACCCTTGAGGGCTACACCTTC	CASSQVSAGTLEGYTF
TRBV5-4	TRBJ1-6	-	TRBD1	TGTGCCAGCAGCCCGGACAGGAATTCACCCCTCCACTTT	CASSPDRNSPLHF
TRBV21-1	TRBJ2-1	-	-	TGTGCCAGCAGCAAAGCGCGGGGTAGGAGCAATGAGCAGTTCTTC	CASSKARGRSNEQFF
TRBV15	TRBJ2-7	-	TRBD2	TGTGCCACCAGCAGAGATCGACTAGCGAACGAGCAGTACTTC	CATSRDRLANEQYF
TRBV7-2	TRBJ2-1	once	TRBD2	TGTGCCAGCAGCTTAGGGGTTAGGACTAGCAGAGGCAATGAGCAGTTCTTC	CASSLGVRTSRGNEQFF
TRBV19	TRBJ1-2	-	TRBD1	TGTGCCAGTAGTATCCCTCCGGGACAGGGGCTCGATGGCTACACCTTC	CASSIPPGQGLDGYTF
TRBV19	TRBJ2-7	few	TRBD2	TGTGCCAGTCAGGTTAGCGGGAGGGCAGCAACCTACGAGCAGTACTTC	CASQVSGRAATYEQYF
TRBV10-1	TRBJ2-7	few	TRBD2	TGCGCCGGAATTAGCGGGAGGGACTACGAGCAGTACTTC	CAGISGRDYEQYF
TRBV7-6	TRBJ1-2	-	-	TGTGCCAGCAGCTCGCCCTCGGGGGGCAGTATTAACTATGGCTACACCTTC	CASSSPSGGSINYGYTF
TRBV28	TRBJ1-6	-	-	TGTGCCAGCAGTACCCAGACAGATGGCCCCTATAATTCACCCCTCCACTTT	CASSTQTDGPYNSPLHF
TRBV30	TRBJ2-1	-	-	TGTGCCTGGAGATTACCGGGACTTTACAATGAGCAGTTCTTC	CAWRLPGLYNEQFF
TRBV27	TRBJ2-5	few	-	TGTGCCAGCAGTTACCGATCCTTAACAGGGGAGGTGGACGAGACCCAGTACTTC	CASSYRSLTGEVDETQYF
TRBV4-1	TRBJ2-3	-	TRBD2	TGCGCCAGCAGCCAAGAGGGGGGAAGCGGGGGACTCACAGATACGCAGTATTTT	CASSQEGGSGGLTDTQYF
TRBV7-9	TRBJ2-5	-	TRBD1	TGTGCCAGCAGCTTAGGATACAGGGACAGCCTCATGGAGACCCAGTACTTC	CASSLGYRDSLMETQYF
TRBV30	TRBJ1-1	-	-	TGTGCCTGTTCAGGGGCTGAAGCTTTCTTT	CACSGAEAFF
TRBV28	TRBJ1-5	-	TRBD1	TGTGCCAGCAGGGGGACAGGGGCGGAGGGTCAGCCCCAGCATTTT	CASRGTGAEGQPQHF
TRBV19	TRBJ1-1	-	TRBD1	TGTGCCAGCCTTTACAGGGGGCGCGCCTCCACTGAAGCTTTCTTT	CASLYRGRASTEAFF
TRBV7-3	TRBJ1-1	-	-	TGTGCCAGCAGCTTAAGTGGCAACGAAGCTTTCTTT	CASSLSGNEAFF
TRBV2	TRBJ2-7	-	-	TGTGCCAGCAAGCGGGTGAAGACAAACTCCTACGAGCAGTACTTC	CASKRVKTNSYEQYF
TRBV27	TRBJ1-5	-	TRBD1	TGTGCCAGCAGCTCGACAGGGCATAGCAATCAGCCCCAGCATTTT	CASSSTGHSNQPQHF